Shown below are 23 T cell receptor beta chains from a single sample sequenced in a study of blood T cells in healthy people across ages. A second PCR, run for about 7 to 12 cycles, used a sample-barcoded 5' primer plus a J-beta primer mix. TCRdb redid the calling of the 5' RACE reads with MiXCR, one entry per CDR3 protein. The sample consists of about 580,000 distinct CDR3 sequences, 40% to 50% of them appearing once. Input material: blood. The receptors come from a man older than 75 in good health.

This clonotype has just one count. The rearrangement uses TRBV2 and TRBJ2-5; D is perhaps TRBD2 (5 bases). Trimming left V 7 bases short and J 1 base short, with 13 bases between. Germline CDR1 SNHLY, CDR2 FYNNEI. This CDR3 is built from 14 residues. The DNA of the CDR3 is TGTGCCAGCACCCGGGCGGACTTCCAAGAGACCCAGTACTTC. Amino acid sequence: CASTRADFQETQYF.

Here the CDR3 reads CASSGNKWGRSYNEQFF. CDR3 bases: TGTGCCAGCAGCGGGAACAAATGGGGGAGGTCCTACAATGAGCAGTTCTTC. V is TRBV9 and J is TRBJ2-1; possibly TRBD2 for D (6 bases). Germline V gene lookup returns CDR1 SGDLS and CDR2 YYNGEE. V was cut by 3 bases and J by 1 base, with 17 bases left in between. This CDR3 has 17 residues.

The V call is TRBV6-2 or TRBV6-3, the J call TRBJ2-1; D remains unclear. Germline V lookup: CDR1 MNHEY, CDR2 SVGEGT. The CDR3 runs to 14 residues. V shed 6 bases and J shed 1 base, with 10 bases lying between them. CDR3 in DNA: TGTGCCAGCAGCCCCCAGCTTTCCTACAATGAGCAGTTCTTC. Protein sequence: CASSPQLSYNEQFF.

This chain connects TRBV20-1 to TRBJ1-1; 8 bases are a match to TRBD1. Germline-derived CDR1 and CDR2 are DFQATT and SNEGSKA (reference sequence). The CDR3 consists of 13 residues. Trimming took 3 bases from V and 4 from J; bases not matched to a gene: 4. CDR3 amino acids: CSASATGGTEAFF. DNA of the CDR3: TGCAGTGCTAGCGCTACAGGGGGCACTGAAGCTTTCTTT.

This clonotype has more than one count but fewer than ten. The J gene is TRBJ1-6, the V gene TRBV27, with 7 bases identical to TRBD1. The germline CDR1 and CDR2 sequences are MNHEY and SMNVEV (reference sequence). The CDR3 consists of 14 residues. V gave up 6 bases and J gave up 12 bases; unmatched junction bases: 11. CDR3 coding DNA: TGTGCCAGCAGCCCAGACAGGGACTTTGGACCCCTCCACTTT. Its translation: CASSPDRDFGPLHF.

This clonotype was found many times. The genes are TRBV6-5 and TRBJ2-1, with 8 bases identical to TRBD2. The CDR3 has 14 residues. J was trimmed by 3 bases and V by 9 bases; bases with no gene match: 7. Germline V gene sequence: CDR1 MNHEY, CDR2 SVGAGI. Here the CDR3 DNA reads TGTGCCAGTTCACTAGCGGAGCACTACAATGAGCAGTTCTTC. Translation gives CASSLAEHYNEQFF.

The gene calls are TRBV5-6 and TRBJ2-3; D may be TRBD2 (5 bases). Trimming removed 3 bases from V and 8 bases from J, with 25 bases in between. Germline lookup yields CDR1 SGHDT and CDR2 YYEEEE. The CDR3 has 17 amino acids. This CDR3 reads CASSSDPRAPKRGTQYF. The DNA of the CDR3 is TGTGCCAGCAGCTCGGACCCCCGGGCCCCAAAACGGGGTACGCAGTATTTT.

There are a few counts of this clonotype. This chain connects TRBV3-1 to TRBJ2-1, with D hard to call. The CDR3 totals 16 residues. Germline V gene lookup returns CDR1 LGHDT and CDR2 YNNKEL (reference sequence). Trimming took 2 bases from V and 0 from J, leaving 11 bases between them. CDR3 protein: CASSQTAPSSYNEQFF. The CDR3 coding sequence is TGTGCCAGCAGCCAAACCGCCCCGAGCTCCTACAATGAGCAGTTCTTC.

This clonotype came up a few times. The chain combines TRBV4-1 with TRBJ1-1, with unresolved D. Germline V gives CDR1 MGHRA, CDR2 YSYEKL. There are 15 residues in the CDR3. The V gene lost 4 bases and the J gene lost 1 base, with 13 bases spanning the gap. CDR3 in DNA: TGCGCCAGCAGCCTTACCCACAGAACGAACACTGAAGCTTTCTTT. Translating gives CASSLTHRTNTEAFF.

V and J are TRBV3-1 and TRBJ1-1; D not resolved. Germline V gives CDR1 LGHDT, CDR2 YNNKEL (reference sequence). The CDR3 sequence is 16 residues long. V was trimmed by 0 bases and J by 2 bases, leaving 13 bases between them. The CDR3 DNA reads TGTGCCAGCAGCCAAGATAACCTCCTCAGAAACACTGAAGCTTTCTTT. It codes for CASSQDNLLRNTEAFF.

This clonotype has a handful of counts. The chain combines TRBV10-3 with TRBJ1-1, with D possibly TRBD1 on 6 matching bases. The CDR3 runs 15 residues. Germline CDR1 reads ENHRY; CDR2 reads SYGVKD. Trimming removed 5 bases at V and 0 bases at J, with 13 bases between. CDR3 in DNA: TGTGCCATCAGTAGGACAGACTTCATGAACACTGAAGCTTTCTTT. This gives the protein CAISRTDFMNTEAFF.

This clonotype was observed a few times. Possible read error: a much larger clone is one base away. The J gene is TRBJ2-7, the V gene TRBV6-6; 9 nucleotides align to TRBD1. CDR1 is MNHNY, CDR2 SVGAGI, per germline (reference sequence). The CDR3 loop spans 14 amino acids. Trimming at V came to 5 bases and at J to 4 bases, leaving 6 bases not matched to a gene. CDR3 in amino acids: CASSPTGGGYEQYF. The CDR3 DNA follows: TGTGCCAGCAGTCCCACAGGGGGCGGGTACGAGCAGTACTTC.

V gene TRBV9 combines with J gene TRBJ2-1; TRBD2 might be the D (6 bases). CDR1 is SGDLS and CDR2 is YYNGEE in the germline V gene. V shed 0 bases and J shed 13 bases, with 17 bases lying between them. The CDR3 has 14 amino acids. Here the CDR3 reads CASSVATSGGNQFF. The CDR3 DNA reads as TGTGCCAGCAGCGTAGCTACAAGTGGGGGGAATCAGTTCTTC.

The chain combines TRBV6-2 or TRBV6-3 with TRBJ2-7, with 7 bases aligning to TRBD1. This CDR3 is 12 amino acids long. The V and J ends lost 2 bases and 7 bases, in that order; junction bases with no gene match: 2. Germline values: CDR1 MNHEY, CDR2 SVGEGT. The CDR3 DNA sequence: TGTGCCAGCAGTTACGCGGACAGGGAGCAGTACTTC. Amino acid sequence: CASSYADREQYF.

Written as DNA, the CDR3 is TGTGCCAGCAGCCAGTTGGCGGGCTCTGGGGCCAACGTCCTGACTTTC. Its protein product is CASSQLAGSGANVLTF. The chain carries TRBV12-3 or TRBV12-4 and TRBJ2-6; possibly TRBD2 for D (5 bases). The V gene lost 6 bases and the J gene lost 0 bases, with 12 bases spanning the gap. The CDR3 has 16 amino acids.

The CDR3 spells CASGLAGYNEQYF. The CDR3 nucleotides read TGTGCCAGCGGGTTAGCGGGGTACAATGAGCAGTACTTC. The rearrangement links TRBV7-9 to TRBJ2-1; 8 bases map to TRBD2. The J call may be faulty, since TRBJ2-7 better matches the DNA end. This CDR3 has 13 residues. Germline V gene data show CDR1 as SEHNR and CDR2 as FQNEAQ (reference sequence).

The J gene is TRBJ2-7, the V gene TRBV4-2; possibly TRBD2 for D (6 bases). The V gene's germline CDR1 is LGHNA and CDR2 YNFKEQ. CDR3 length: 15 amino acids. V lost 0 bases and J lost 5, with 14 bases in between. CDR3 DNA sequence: TGTGCCAGCAGCCAAGATCTGAGGGGACTGGACGAGCAGTACTTC. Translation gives CASSQDLRGLDEQYF.

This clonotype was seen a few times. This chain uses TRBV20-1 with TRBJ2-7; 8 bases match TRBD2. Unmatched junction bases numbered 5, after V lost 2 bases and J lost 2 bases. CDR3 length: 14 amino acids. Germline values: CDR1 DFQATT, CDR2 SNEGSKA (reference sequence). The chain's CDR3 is CSARTGGATYEQYF. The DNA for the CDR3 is TGCAGTGCTAGAACGGGGGGGGCCACCTACGAGCAGTACTTC.

The CDR3: CASSQDVASGGTQYF. The DNA of the CDR3 is TGTGCCAGCAGCCAAGATGTTGCTAGCGGGGGGACCCAGTACTTC. This rearrangement joins TRBV3-1 to TRBJ2-5, with 10 bases lining up with TRBD2. The J segment lost 7 bases and the V segment lost 0 bases, leaving 5 bases of the junction unmatched. CDR1 and CDR2 from the germline V gene are LGHDT and YNNKEL (reference sequence). The CDR3 spans 15 residues.

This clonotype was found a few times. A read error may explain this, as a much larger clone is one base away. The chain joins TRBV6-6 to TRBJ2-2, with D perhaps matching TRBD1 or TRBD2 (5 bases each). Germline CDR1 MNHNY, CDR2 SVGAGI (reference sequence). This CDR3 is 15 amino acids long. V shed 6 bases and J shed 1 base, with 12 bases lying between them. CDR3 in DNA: TGTGCCAGCAGCCCGGGACGACGGAACACCGGGGAGCTGTTTTTT. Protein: CASSPGRRNTGELFF.

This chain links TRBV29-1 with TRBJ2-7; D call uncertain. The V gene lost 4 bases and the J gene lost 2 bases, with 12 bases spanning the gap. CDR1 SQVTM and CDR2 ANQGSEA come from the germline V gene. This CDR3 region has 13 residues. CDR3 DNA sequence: TGCAGCGTTGTTTCCCGGGTCGCCTACGAGCAGTACTTC. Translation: CSVVSRVAYEQYF.

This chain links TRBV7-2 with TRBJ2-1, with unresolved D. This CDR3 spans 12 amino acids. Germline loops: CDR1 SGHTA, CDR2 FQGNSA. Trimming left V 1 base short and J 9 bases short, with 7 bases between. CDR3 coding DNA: TGTGCCAGCAGCTTAGTGGTGGTTGAGCAGTTCTTC. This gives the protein CASSLVVVEQFF.

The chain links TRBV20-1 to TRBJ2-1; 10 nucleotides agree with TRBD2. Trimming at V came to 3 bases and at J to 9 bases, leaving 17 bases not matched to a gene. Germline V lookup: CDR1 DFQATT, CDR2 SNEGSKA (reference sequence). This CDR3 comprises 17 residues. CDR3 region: CSASPPLASGRRGEQFF. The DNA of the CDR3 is TGCAGTGCTAGCCCTCCCCTTGCTAGCGGGAGACGGGGTGAGCAGTTCTTC.